Shown below are 24 T cell receptor beta chains from a single sample sequenced in a study of CD8+ T cells in alopecia areata. Reverse transcription of extracted RNA yielded cDNA, which provided the sequencing template. Sequencing used immunoSEQ multiplex PCR; TCRdb keeps in-frame clones, though not all of them. The data contain about 200,000 clones, around 50% of them singletons. Material for sequencing was CD8+ T cells sorted from blood. The source of these receptors is a human donor in good health.

There are a few counts of this clone. The CDR3 DNA reads as TGCGCCAGCAGCCAAGGCGGCGGGGGGCCTACAGATACGCAGTATTTT. Amino acid sequence: CASSQGGGGPTDTQYF. The chain couples TRBV4-1 to TRBJ2-3; 8 bases are a match to TRBD2. The CDR3 is made up of 16 amino acids. Trimming removed 1 base from V and 3 bases from J; junction bases left unmatched: 6. Germline V lookup: CDR1 MGHRA, CDR2 YSYEKL.

This chain uses TRBV11-2 with TRBJ2-5; 15 bases map to TRBD2. The germline CDR1 and CDR2 sequences are SGHAT and FQNNGV. The CDR3 spans 16 residues. Trimming removed 5 bases from V and 2 bases from J; junction bases left unmatched: 3. The CDR3: CASSLGLAGGQETQYF. The CDR3 nucleotides read TGTGCCAGCAGCCTTGGACTAGCGGGGGGGCAAGAGACCCAGTACTTC.

The genes are TRBV5-6 and TRBJ2-4, with D perhaps TRBD1 or TRBD2 (5 bases each). This CDR3 comprises 14 residues. CDR1 is SGHDT and CDR2 is YYEEEE in the germline V gene. Trimming removed 2 bases at V and 6 bases at J, with 12 bases between. CDR3 DNA: TGTGCCAGCAGCTTCCGGGACCGAGTAAACATTCAGTACTTC. Translation: CASSFRDRVNIQYF. The full variable domain, in which reference TRBV5-6 and TRBJ2-4 provide the parts outside the CDR3, is DAGVTQSPTHLIKTRGQQVTLRCSPKSGHDTVSWYQQALGQGPQFIFQYYEEEERQRGNFPDRFSGHQFPNYSSELNVNALLLGDSALYLCASSFRDRVNIQYFGAGTRLSVL.

The chain employs TRBV5-4 and TRBJ2-2; TRBD1 or TRBD2 may be the D gene (5 bases each). Deletions cut 6 bases from V and 5 bases from J, with 20 bases between. The CDR3 runs to 16 residues. Germline V gene lookup returns CDR1 SGHNT and CDR2 YYREEE (reference sequence). The CDR3 nucleotides are TGTGCCAGCACCCCGTGGGGCGCTGAGGGGACCGGGGAGCTGTTTTTT. It codes for CASTPWGAEGTGELFF.

The CDR3 region is CARRVGYGYTF. The CDR3, as DNA: TGTGCCAGGAGAGTGGGTTATGGCTACACCTTC. The genes are TRBV2 and TRBJ1-2; no clear D. Trimming took off 9 bases at V and 5 bases at J, with 10 bases between the two ends. The CDR3 runs to 11 residues. CDR1 is SNHLY, CDR2 FYNNEI, per germline.

The gene calls are TRBV29-1 and TRBJ1-4; D is ambiguous. Germline V CDR1 and CDR2: SQVTM, ANQGSEA. V was clipped by 4 bases and J by 3 bases, with 6 bases between them. The CDR3 covers 12 residues. Here the CDR3 reads CSVAGSNEKLFF. The CDR3, as DNA: TGCAGCGTTGCCGGGTCTAATGAAAAACTGTTTTTT.

The rearrangement joins TRBV5-6 to TRBJ2-2; 13 positions agree with TRBD2. Germline trimming cut 0 bases from V and 11 bases from J; bases unmatched to any gene: 13. CDR3 length: 18 amino acids. Germline CDR1 SGHDT, CDR2 YYEEEE. The CDR3 loop is CASSLDAGTSGVGGELFF. The CDR3 DNA is TGTGCCAGCAGCTTGGACGCCGGGACTAGCGGGGTAGGAGGAGAGCTGTTTTTT.

This rearrangement joins TRBV2 to TRBJ2-3; 8 bases are a match to TRBD1. Trimming cost V 2 bases and J 7 bases; bases outside gene matches: 11. The germline CDR1 and CDR2 sequences are SNHLY and FYNNEI. This CDR3 contains 16 residues. Here the CDR3 DNA reads TGTGCCAGCAGTGAAAAGATGACAGGGGCTGTTAATACGCAGTATTTT. Its translation is CASSEKMTGAVNTQYF.

This clone was seen only a few times. The genes are TRBV19 and TRBJ1-2, with 7 bases fitting TRBD1. Germline V gene data show CDR1 as LNHDA and CDR2 as SQIVND (reference sequence). The CDR3 contains 16 residues. The V gene end was trimmed by 6 bases and the J gene end by 8 bases; junction bases not matched to a gene: 18. The CDR3 DNA is TGTGCCAGTAGCGGTTCCGGACAGGCCTCCCTCGGGGGCTACACCTTC. Protein sequence: CASSGSGQASLGGYTF.

This clone was counted between two and nine times. The genes are TRBV4-1 and TRBJ1-6; D perhaps matches TRBD1 (5 bases). Looked up from germline, CDR1 is MGHRA and CDR2 is YSYEKL. The CDR3 is 15 amino acids. V was cut by 2 bases and J by 10 bases, with 15 bases left in between. In nucleotides, the CDR3 is TGCGCCAGCAGCCAACCCGGGACGTTAATGTCACCCCTCCACTTT. Its protein is CASSQPGTLMSPLHF.

This clone turned up a few times. The chain is built from TRBV13 and TRBJ2-1; D is possibly TRBD2 (6 bases). CDR1 and CDR2 from the germline V gene are PRHDT and FYEKMQ (reference sequence). The CDR3 is made up of 14 amino acids. V was pared by 6 bases and J by 8 bases, with 17 bases between. The CDR3 DNA reads as TGTGCCAGCAGGGGGAGGACTACGGGGCATGAGCAGTTCTTC. Translation gives CASRGRTTGHEQFF. Based on the CDR3 plus reference TRBV13 and TRBJ2-1, the full variable domain is AAGVIQSPRHLIKEKRETATLKCYPIPRHDTVYWYQQGPGQDPQFLISFYEKMQSDKGSIPDRFSAQQFSDYHSELNMSSLELGDSALYFCASRGRTTGHEQFFGPGTRLTVL.

Of note for this clone: A clone one base away is much larger, so this may be a read error. The chain is built from TRBV7-9 and TRBJ2-7; 8 bases match TRBD1. The CDR3 has 13 amino acids. V gave up 5 bases and J gave up 3 bases; unmatched junction bases: 3. Per germline, CDR1 SEHNR and CDR2 FQNEAQ (reference sequence). DNA for the CDR3: TGTGCCAGCAGCCCCGGACAGGGCTACGAGCAGTACTTC. This sequence encodes CASSPGQGYEQYF.

V and J are TRBV27 and TRBJ2-1; 8 nucleotides agree with TRBD2. Trimming removed 5 bases from V and 0 bases from J; junction bases left unmatched: 6. CDR1 is MNHEY and CDR2 is SMNVEV in the germline V gene (reference sequence). This CDR3 spans 16 amino acids. The CDR3 region has the DNA TGTGCCAGCAGTCCTGAGACTAGCGTCTCCTACAATGAGCAGTTCTTC. Translating it yields CASSPETSVSYNEQFF.

The chain combines TRBV10-3 with TRBJ2-2; either TRBD1 or TRBD2 may supply D (5 bases each). This CDR3 is built from 12 residues. The ends were cut back, 7 bases at V and 7 bases at J, with 10 bases in the middle. Germline V gene data show CDR1 as ENHRY and CDR2 as SYGVKD. For the CDR3, the DNA is TGTGCCATCAAGGATGGGGGCGGGGAGCTGTTTTTT. Protein product: CAIKDGGGELFF.

The chain is built from TRBV29-1 and TRBJ2-1; 8 bases match TRBD2. The CDR3 spans 15 residues. With V trimmed by 6 bases and J by 3 bases, 10 bases remained unmatched. In germline, CDR1 is SQVTM, CDR2 ANQGSEA. The chain's CDR3 is CSVRPGGGGYNEQFF. The CDR3 nucleotides read TGCAGCGTGCGCCCCGGGGGGGGAGGCTACAATGAGCAGTTCTTC.

This CDR3 is CATSTFSGRRKDNSPLHF. The CDR3 region has the DNA TGTGCCACCAGCACTTTTTCGGGCAGGCGCAAGGATAATTCACCCCTCCACTTT. V is TRBV15 and J is TRBJ1-6; D remains ambiguous. Germline assignment: CDR1 LNHNV and CDR2 YYDKDF (reference sequence). V was trimmed by 4 bases and J by 5 bases, leaving 21 bases between them. The CDR3 has 18 residues.

The CDR3 region has the DNA TGTGCCAGCAGCTTGGGTGAGCCGAACACTGAAGCTTTCTTT. Protein product: CASSLGEPNTEAFF. The V and J genes are TRBV5-6 and TRBJ1-1; D is unresolved. CDR1 is SGHDT and CDR2 is YYEEEE in the germline V gene. Trimming stripped 0 bases from V and 1 base from J, with 7 bases between. There are 14 residues in the CDR3.

The chain joins TRBV11-2 to TRBJ2-1; D is possibly TRBD2 (5 bases). The CDR3 spans 17 residues. V lost 3 bases and J 0 bases, leaving 15 bases between the germline ends. Germline-derived CDR1 and CDR2 are SGHAT and FQNNGV. The CDR3 loop reads CASSFTRRESSYNEQFF. DNA for the CDR3: TGTGCCAGCAGCTTCACTAGAAGGGAAAGCTCCTACAATGAGCAGTTCTTC.

V is TRBV5-6 and J is TRBJ1-2, with D possibly TRBD1 on 5 matching bases. The CDR3 length is 12 residues. Trimming cost V 0 bases and J 10 bases, with 10 bases left between them. Germline-derived CDR1 and CDR2 are SGHDT and YYEEEE. In DNA form, the CDR3 reads TGTGCCAGCAGCTTGGCCCGGGGCGACTACACCTTC. It is translated as CASSLARGDYTF.

This chain connects TRBV27 to TRBJ1-1; D is possibly TRBD1 (5 bases). CDR3 length: 12 amino acids. Germline-derived CDR1 and CDR2 are MNHEY and SMNVEV (reference sequence). Trimming stripped 1 base from V and 7 bases from J, with 7 bases between. The CDR3 is CASSLFQGEAFF. The CDR3 region has the DNA TGTGCCAGCAGTTTATTCCAGGGTGAAGCTTTCTTT.

The chain has TRBV4-1 and TRBJ2-7, with D perhaps TRBD2 (6 bases). There are 15 residues in the CDR3. V gave up 0 bases and J gave up 2 bases, with 11 bases separating them. Germline CDR1 and CDR2: MGHRA and YSYEKL. As DNA, the CDR3 is TGCGCCAGCAGCCAAGAGGGCAGGGAGGCCTACGAGCAGTACTTC. Protein sequence: CASSQEGREAYEQYF.

V and J are TRBV4-1 and TRBJ1-5; no clear D. V dropped 1 base and J dropped 3 bases, with 13 bases sitting between them. Germline CDR1 reads MGHRA; CDR2 reads YSYEKL. The CDR3 has 16 residues. The CDR3 bases are TGCGCCAGCAGCCAAGTTCATTTAGGGCCCAATCAGCCCCAGCATTTT. It is translated as CASSQVHLGPNQPQHF.

The chain joins TRBV7-9 to TRBJ2-7, with a tentative D call TRBD2 (6 bases). The CDR3 loop spans 13 amino acids. Trimming stripped 6 bases from V and 5 bases from J, with 14 bases between. CDR1 SEHNR and CDR2 FQNEAQ come from the germline V gene (reference sequence). CDR3 in DNA: TGTGCCAGCAGAGATGGGACTCACCACGAGCAGTACTTC. Residues: CASRDGTHHEQYF.

The rearrangement uses TRBV25-1 and TRBJ1-2; the match to TRBD1 covers 8 bases. The CDR3 totals 14 residues. The germline V gene encodes CDR1 MGHDK and CDR2 SYGVNS. Unmatched junction bases numbered 7, after V lost 2 bases and J lost 8 bases. The CDR3 DNA follows: TGTGCCAGCAGTGAAGGCCTTGGGGACAGGGGCTACACCTTC. Protein product: CASSEGLGDRGYTF.